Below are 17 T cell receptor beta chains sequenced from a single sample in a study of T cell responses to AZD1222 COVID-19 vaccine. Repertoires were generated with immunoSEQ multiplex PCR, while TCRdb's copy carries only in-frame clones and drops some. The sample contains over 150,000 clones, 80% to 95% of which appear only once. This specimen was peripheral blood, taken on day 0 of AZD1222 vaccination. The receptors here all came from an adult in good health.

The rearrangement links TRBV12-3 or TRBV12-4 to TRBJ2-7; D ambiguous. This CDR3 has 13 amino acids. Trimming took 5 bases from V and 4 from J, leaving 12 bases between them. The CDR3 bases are TGTGCCAGCAGTATCCGCTTGGGGTACGAGCAGTACTTC. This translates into CASSIRLGYEQYF.

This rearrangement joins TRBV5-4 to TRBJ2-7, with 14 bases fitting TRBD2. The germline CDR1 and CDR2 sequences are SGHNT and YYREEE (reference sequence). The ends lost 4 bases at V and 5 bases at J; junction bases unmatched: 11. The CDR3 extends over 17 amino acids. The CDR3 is CASSGRLAGGRMNEQYF. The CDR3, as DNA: TGTGCCAGCAGCGGTAGACTAGCGGGGGGGCGGATGAACGAGCAGTACTTC. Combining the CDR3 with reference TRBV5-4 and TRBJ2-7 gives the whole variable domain ETGVTQSPTHLIKTRGQQVTLRCSSQSGHNTVSWYQQALGQGPQFIFQYYREEENGRGNFPPRFSGLQFPNYSSELNVNALELDDSALYLCASSGRLAGGRMNEQYFGPGTRLTVT.

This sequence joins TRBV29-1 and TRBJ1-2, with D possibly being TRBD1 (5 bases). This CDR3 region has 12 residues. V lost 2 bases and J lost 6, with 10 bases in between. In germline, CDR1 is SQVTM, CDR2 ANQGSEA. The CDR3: CSVEQGGHGYTF. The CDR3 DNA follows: TGCAGCGTTGAACAGGGAGGTCATGGCTACACCTTC. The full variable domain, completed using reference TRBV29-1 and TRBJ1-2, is SAVISQKPSRDICQRGTSLTIQCQVDSQVTMMFWYRQQPGQSLTLIATANQGSEATYESGFVIDKFPISRPNLTFSTLTVSNMSPEDSSIYLCSVEQGGHGYTFGSGTRLTVV.

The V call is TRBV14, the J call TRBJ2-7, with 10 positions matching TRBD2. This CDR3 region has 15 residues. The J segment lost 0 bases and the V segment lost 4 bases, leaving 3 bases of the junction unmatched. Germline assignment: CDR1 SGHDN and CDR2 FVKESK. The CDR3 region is CASSRSGRASYEQYF. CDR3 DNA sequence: TGTGCCAGCAGCCGGAGCGGGAGGGCCTCCTACGAGCAGTACTTC.

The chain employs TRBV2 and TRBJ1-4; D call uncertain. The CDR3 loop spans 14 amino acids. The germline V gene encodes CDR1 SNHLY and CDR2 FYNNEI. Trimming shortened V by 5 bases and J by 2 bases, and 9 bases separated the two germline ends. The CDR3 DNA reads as TGTGCCAGCAGTTATCTGGGGACTAATGAAAAACTGTTTTTT. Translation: CASSYLGTNEKLFF.

CDR3 region: CAWSPKGQGVSNYGYTF. CDR3 bases: TGTGCCTGGAGTCCCAAAGGACAGGGGGTTTCTAACTATGGCTACACCTTC. The genes are TRBV30 and TRBJ1-2, with 10 positions matching TRBD1. The CDR3 extends over 17 amino acids. V shed 2 bases and J 0 bases; nucleotides not matched to a gene: 9. CDR1 and CDR2 (germline): GTSNPN, SVGIG (reference sequence).

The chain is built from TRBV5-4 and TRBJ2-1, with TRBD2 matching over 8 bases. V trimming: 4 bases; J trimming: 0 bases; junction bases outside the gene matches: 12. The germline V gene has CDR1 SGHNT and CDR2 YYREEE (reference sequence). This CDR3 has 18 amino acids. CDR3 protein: CASSAGTKRGSSYNEQFF. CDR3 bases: TGTGCCAGCAGCGCCGGGACTAAGCGGGGGAGCTCCTACAATGAGCAGTTCTTC.

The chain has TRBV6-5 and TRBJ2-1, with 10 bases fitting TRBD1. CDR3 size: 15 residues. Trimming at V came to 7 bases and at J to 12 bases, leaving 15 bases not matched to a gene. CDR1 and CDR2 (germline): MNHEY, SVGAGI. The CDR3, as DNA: TGTGCCAGCAATCCTCGACAGGGGGCGCAGGGAAGGCAGTTCTTC. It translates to CASNPRQGAQGRQFF.

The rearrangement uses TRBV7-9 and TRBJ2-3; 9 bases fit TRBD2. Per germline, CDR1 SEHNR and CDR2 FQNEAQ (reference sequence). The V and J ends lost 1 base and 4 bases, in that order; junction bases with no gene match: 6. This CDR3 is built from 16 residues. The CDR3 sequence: CASSLVLAGRADTQYF. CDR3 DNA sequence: TGTGCCAGCAGCTTAGTTCTAGCGGGGCGTGCAGATACGCAGTATTTT.

Here the CDR3 DNA reads TGTGCCAGCAGCCGGGGACAGGGAGGCGGCTACACCTTC. It is translated as CASSRGQGGGYTF. The J gene is TRBJ1-2, the V gene TRBV3-1 (or the pseudogene TRBV3-2); 9 bases agree with TRBD1. The V segment lost 4 bases and the J segment 8 bases; nucleotides outside the gene matches: 5. This CDR3 contains 13 residues. Germline V gene data show CDR1 as LGHDT and CDR2 as YNNKEL (reference sequence).

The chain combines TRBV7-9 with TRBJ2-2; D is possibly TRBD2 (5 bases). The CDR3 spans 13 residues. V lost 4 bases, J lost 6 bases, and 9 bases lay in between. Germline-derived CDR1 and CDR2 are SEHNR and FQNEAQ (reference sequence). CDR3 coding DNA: TGTGCCAGCAGCTCCGAGGGCTCCGGGGAGCTGTTTTTT. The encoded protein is CASSSEGSGELFF.

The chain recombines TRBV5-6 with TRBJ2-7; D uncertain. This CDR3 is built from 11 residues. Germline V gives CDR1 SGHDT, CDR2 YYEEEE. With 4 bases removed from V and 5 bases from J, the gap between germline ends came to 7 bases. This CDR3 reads CASSLVNEQYF. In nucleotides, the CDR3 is TGTGCCAGCAGCCTCGTGAACGAGCAGTACTTC.

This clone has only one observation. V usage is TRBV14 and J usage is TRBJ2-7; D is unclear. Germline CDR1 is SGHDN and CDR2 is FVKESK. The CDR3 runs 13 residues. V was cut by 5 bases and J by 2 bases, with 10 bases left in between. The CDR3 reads CASSSQVTYEQYF. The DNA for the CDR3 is TGTGCCAGCAGCTCTCAGGTTACCTACGAGCAGTACTTC.

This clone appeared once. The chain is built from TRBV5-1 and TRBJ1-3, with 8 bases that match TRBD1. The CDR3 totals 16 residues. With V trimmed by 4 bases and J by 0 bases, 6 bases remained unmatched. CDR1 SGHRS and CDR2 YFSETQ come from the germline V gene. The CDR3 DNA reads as TGCGCCAGCAGCACCGGACAGGGTAGCTCTGGAAACACCATATATTTT. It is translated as CASSTGQGSSGNTIYF.

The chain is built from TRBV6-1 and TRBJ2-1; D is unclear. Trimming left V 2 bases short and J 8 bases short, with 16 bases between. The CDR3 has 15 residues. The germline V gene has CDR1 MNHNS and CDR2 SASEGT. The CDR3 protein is CASSEHRPRSDEQFF. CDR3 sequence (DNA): TGTGCCAGCAGTGAACATCGCCCCCGATCCGATGAGCAGTTCTTC.

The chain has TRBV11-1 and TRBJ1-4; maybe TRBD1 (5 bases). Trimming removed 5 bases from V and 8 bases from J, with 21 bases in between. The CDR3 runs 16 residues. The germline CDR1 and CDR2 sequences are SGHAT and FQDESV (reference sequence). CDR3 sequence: CASSRYWGGAEEKLFF. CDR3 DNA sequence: TGTGCCAGCAGCCGCTACTGGGGAGGGGCAGAAGAAAAACTGTTTTTT.

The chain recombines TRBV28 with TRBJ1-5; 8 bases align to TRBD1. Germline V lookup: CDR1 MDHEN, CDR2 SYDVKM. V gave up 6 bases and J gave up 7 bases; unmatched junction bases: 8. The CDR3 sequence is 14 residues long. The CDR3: CASRHGQGAQPQHF. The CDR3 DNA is TGTGCCAGCAGGCATGGACAGGGAGCCCAGCCCCAGCATTTT.